This T cell receptor (beta chain) derives from a study of cytomegalovirus exposure and HLA in healthy donors. Regarding the study as a whole: High sensitivity and specificity were reportedly achieved when the classifier diagnosed cytomegalovirus status.

The PCR contained 60 Vbeta and 13 Jbeta primers. TCRdb keeps only in-frame clones here, not all; method: immunoSEQ multiplex PCR. The sample yields more than 30,000 clones, roughly 67% seen once. The donors were healthy bone marrow donors. Notes on this clone: Its antigen is not known.

Germline CDR1 is LGHNT and CDR2 is FRNRAP. This CDR3 has 14 residues. V lost 6 bases to trimming and J lost 4 bases; unmatched junction nucleotides: 6. Specimen: PBMCs. The chain links TRBV12-5 to TRBJ2-3, with 8 bases fitting TRBD2. This clonotype was obtained from a man aged 35-49 years in good health and CMV-seropositive. Here the CDR3 reads CASGPRTSPDTQYF. Written as DNA, the CDR3 is TGTGCTAGTGGACCACGGACTAGCCCAGATACGCAGTATTTT.